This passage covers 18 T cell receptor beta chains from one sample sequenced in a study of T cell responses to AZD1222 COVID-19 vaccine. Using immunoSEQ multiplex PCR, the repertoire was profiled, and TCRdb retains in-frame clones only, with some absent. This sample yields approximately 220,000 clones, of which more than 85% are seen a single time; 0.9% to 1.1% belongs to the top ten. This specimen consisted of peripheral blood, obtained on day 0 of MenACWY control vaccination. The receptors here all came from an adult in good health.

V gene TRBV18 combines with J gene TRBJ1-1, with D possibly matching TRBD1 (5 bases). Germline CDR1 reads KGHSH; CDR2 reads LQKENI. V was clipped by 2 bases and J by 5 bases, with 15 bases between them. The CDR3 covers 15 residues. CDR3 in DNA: TGTGCCAGCTCACCAGCCGATAGGGGCGGAACTGAAGCTTTCTTT. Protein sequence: CASSPADRGGTEAFF.

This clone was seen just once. The CDR3 is CASSYGTGSQPQHF. The CDR3 DNA reads TGTGCCAGCAGTTACGGGACAGGGAGCCAGCCCCAGCATTTT. The gene calls are TRBV6-5 and TRBJ1-5; 9 bases align to TRBD1. The length of the CDR3 is 14 residues. CDR1 and CDR2 (germline): MNHEY, SVGAGI. With 2 bases clipped from V and 7 bases from J, the junction kept 3 bases outside the gene matches.

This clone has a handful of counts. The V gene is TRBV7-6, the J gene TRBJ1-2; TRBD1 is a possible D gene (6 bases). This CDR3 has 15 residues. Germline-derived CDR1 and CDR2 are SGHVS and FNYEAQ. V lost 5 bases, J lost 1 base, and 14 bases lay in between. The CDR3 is CASSPGTRGNYGYTF. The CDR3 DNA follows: TGTGCCAGCAGCCCCGGGACACGCGGTAACTATGGCTACACCTTC.

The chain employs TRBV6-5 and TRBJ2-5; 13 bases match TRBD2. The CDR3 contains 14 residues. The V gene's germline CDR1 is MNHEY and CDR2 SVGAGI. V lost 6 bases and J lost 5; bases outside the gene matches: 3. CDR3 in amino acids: CASRLAGGRETQYF. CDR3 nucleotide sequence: TGTGCCAGCAGACTAGCGGGGGGGCGGGAGACCCAGTACTTC.

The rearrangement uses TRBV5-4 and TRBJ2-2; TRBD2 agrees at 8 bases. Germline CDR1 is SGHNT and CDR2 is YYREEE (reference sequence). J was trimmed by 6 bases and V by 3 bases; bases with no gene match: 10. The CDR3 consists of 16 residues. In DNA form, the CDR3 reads TGTGCCAGCAGCTCTGGAGGCCGGGGGGGAGCCGGGGAGCTGTTTTTT. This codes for CASSSGGRGGAGELFF.

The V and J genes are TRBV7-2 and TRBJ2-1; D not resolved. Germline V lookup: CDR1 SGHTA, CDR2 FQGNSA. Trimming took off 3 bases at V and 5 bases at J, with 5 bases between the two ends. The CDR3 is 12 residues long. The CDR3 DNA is TGTGCCAGCAGCTTCAATAACAATGAGCAGTTCTTC. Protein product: CASSFNNNEQFF.

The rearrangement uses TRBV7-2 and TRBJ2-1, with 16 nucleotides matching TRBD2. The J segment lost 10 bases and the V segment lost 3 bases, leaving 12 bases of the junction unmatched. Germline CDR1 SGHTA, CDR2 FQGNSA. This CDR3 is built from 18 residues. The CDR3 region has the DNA TGTGCCAGCAGCTTGCCGGGACTAGCGGGGGGGCGATCTTTGGAGCAGTTCTTC. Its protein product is CASSLPGLAGGRSLEQFF. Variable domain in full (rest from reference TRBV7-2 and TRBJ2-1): GAGVSQSPSNKVTEKGKDVELRCDPISGHTALYWYRQSLGQGLEFLIYFQGNSAPDKSGLPSDRFSAERTGGSVSTLTIQRTQQEDSAVYLCASSLPGLAGGRSLEQFFGPGTRLTVL.

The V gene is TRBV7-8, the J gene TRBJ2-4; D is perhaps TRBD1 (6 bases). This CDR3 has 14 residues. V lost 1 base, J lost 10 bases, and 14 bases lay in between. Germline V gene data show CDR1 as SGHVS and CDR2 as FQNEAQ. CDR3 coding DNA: TGTGCCAGCAGCTTAGGGGCGGACAGCCGAATTCAGTACTTC. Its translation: CASSLGADSRIQYF.

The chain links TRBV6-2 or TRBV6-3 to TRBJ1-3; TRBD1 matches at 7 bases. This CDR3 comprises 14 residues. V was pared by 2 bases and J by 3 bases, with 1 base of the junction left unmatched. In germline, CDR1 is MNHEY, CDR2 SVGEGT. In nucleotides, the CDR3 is TGTGCCAGCAGTTACGGACAGGATGGAAACACCATATATTTT. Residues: CASSYGQDGNTIYF.

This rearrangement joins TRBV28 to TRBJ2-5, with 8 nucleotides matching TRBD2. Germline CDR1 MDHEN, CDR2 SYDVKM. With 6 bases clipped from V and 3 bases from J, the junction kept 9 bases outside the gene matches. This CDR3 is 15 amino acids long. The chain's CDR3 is CASSPQGLAKETQYF. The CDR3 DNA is TGTGCCAGCAGCCCCCAAGGACTAGCCAAAGAGACCCAGTACTTC.

The CDR3 region has the DNA TGCGCCAGCAGGCGGGGGCAGGGTACCTACGAGCAGTACTTC. It is translated as CASRRGQGTYEQYF. The chain is built from TRBV23-1 and TRBJ2-7; TRBD2 might be the D (7 bases). TRBV23-1 is recorded as an ORF, its role being uncertain. V was cut by 6 bases and J by 2 bases, with 14 bases left in between. The CDR3 totals 14 residues.

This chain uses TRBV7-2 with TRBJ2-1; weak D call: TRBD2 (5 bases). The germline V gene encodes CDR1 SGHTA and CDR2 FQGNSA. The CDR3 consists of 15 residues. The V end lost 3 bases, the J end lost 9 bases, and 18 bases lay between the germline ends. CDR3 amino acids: CASSFTGSLMSEQFF. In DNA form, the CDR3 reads TGTGCCAGCAGCTTCACGGGGAGCCTTATGAGTGAGCAGTTCTTC.

The CDR3 region is CASSQGENTQYF. The CDR3 coding sequence is TGCGCCAGCAGCCAGGGGGAAAATACGCAGTATTTT. The rearrangement joins TRBV4-3 to TRBJ2-3, with D possibly being TRBD1 or TRBD2 (5 bases each). V was trimmed by 3 bases and J by 7 bases, leaving 8 bases between them. Germline V gene lookup returns CDR1 LGHNA and CDR2 YSLEER. This CDR3 has 12 residues.

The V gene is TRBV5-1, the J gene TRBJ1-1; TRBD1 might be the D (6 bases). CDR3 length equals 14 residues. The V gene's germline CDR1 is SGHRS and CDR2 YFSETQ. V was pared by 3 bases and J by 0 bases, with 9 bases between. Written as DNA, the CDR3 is TGCGCCAGCAGCTACGGACAGATGAACACTGAAGCTTTCTTT. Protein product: CASSYGQMNTEAFF.

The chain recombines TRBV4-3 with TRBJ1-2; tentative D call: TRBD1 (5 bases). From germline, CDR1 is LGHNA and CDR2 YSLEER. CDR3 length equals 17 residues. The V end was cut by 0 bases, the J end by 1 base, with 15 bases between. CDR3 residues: CASSQEGGASYNYGYTF. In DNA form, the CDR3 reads TGCGCCAGCAGCCAAGAAGGTGGGGCAAGTTATAACTATGGCTACACCTTC.

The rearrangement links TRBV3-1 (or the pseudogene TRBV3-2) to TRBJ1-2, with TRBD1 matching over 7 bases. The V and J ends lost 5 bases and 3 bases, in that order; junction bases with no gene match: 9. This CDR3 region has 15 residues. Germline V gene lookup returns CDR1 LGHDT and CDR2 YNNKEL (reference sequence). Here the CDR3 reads CASSNTAGGDYGYTF. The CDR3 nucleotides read TGTGCCAGCAGCAATACAGCAGGGGGGGACTATGGCTACACCTTC.

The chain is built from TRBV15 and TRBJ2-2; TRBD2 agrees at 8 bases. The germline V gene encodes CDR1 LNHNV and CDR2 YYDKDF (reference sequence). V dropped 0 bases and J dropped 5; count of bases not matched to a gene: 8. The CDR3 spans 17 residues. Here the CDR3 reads CATSRDNSGGPTGELFF. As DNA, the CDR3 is TGTGCCACCAGCAGAGATAACTCGGGGGGGCCAACCGGGGAGCTGTTTTTT.

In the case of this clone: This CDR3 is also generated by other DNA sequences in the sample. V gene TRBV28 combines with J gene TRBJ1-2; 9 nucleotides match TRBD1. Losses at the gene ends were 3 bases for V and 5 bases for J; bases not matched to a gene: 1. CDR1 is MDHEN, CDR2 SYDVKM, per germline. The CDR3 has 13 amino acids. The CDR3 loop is CASSLGQGYGYTF. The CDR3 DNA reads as TGTGCCAGCAGTTTGGGACAGGGTTATGGCTACACCTTC.